What follows is one TCR beta chain and its context. Its antigen remains undetermined. Within one base of it there is no much larger clone, and no base qualities were kept. This sample stems from a study of response to subunit inactivated influenza vaccine (dated by TCRdb to 2016 to 2018). With respect to the entire study: Deep quantitative profiling of the T cell receptor repertoire was used in the study to follow responses to a trivalent subunit inactivated influenza vaccine.

The library was built by means of RT-PCR. TCRdb lists the instrument as Illumina HiSeq 2500. The raw public reads went through TCRdb reprocessing: fastp at Q25, MiXCR clone calling, in-frame beta chains kept. Rows are combined by CDR3 protein, so each entry shows the most common genes and DNA. The sample table lists a few hundred thousand distinct CDR3 sequences, under 8.5% of them with a count of one. The ten top clones hold 10% to 15% of the sample. The germline V gene (reference sequence) gives CDR1 as DFQATT and CDR2 as SNEGSKA. From cysteine to phenylalanine, the CDR3 is 15 amino acids long. Only the CDR3 region is kept as DNA, spanning 45 bases read in frame from base 1. V ends up 3 bases short and J 4 bases short, with an unmatched junction base count of 6. Paper-wide results and their limitations: The authors proposed that each seasonal influenza vaccination may bring in only a limited number of new T cells.

The V gene is TRBV20-1 and the J gene is TRBJ2-3; TRBD2 fits 11 bases in the junction. This clonotype originated in a man in his fifties or sixties who received an inactivated influenza vaccine. Donor details come from another sample of the same person, matched by shared clones. This sample comprised PBMCs from blood, obtained less than 30 months after vaccination. The CDR3 has the sequence CSARTSGIWADTQYF. The DNA sequence is given as TGCAGTGCTAGGACTAGCGGGATTTGGGCAGATACGCAGTATTTT.